These 14 T cell receptor beta chains came from one sample sequenced in a study of shared clonotypes between healthy human individuals. Profiling relied on immunoSEQ multiplex PCR, and the TCRdb table lists in-frame clones only, not all of them. This sample has fewer than 2.5 million clones, with roughly 93% found just once. Source material: naive CD4+ T cells from PBMCs. The sample's subset: CD45RA+ positively selected. These receptors all stem from a man between 18 and 35 years old in good health. Some clones in this sample may be carry-over from other donors' samples.

The rearrangement links TRBV2 to TRBJ2-7; 10 bases match TRBD1. CDR3 length equals 13 residues. The germline gives CDR1 SNHLY, CDR2 FYNNEI. V gave up 4 bases and J gave up 9 bases; unmatched junction bases: 6. The CDR3, as DNA: TGTGCCAGCAGTGCAGGGACAGGGGCTGTGCAGTACTTC. The encoded protein is CASSAGTGAVQYF.

A word on this clone: One junction end disagrees with the germline gene, perhaps due to a read error. V and J are TRBV7-9 and TRBJ1-2; D gene uncertain. CDR3 size: 11 residues. Germline CDR1 reads SEHNR; CDR2 reads FQNEAQ (reference sequence). CDR3 in DNA: TGTGCCAGCAGCCCTAACGATGGCTACACCTTC. It specifies CASSPNDGYTF.

The chain combines TRBV9 with TRBJ1-3; 7 bases map to TRBD1. The CDR3 covers 17 residues. Trimming took 0 bases from V and 4 from J; bases not matched to a gene: 10. Per the germline V gene, CDR1 is SGDLS and CDR2 is YYNGEE. The CDR3 loop reads CASSVASERGLGNTIYF. The CDR3 bases are TGTGCCAGCAGCGTAGCTTCAGAAAGGGGGCTAGGAAACACCATATATTTT.

V and J are TRBV29-1 and TRBJ1-3; 12 bases map to TRBD1. The J segment lost 0 bases and the V segment lost 6 bases, leaving 3 bases of the junction unmatched. Per germline, CDR1 SQVTM and CDR2 ANQGSEA. This CDR3 comprises 15 residues. For the CDR3, the DNA is TGCAGCGTCGGGACAGGGGGCCTCTCTGGAAACACCATATATTTT. Translation: CSVGTGGLSGNTIYF.

V usage is TRBV5-1 and J usage is TRBJ2-7; tentative D call: TRBD1 (5 bases). The V gene's germline CDR1 is SGHRS and CDR2 YFSETQ. The V gene lost 1 base and the J gene lost 1 base, with 12 bases spanning the gap. The CDR3 has 15 amino acids. The CDR3 sequence: CASSLFGAGSYEQYF. Here the CDR3 DNA reads TGCGCCAGCAGCTTGTTTGGGGCAGGGTCCTACGAGCAGTACTTC.

This clone was recorded a few times. CDR3 region: CAWGGYPNTIYF. The CDR3 DNA is TGTGCCTGGGGGGGGTACCCAAACACCATATATTTT. The rearrangement links TRBV7-2 to TRBJ1-3; the D gene is possibly TRBD1 (5 bases). The CDR3 covers 12 residues. The V gene's germline CDR1 is SGHTA and CDR2 FQGNSA. Trimming stripped 11 bases from V and 6 bases from J, with 14 bases between.

The chain couples TRBV7-2 to TRBJ2-7, with TRBD2 matching 11 bases. Per germline, CDR1 SGHTA and CDR2 FQGNSA. The CDR3 is made up of 16 amino acids. V lost 5 bases to trimming and J lost 6 bases; unmatched junction nucleotides: 12. CDR3 bases: TGTGCCAGCAGCCCAGCCGGGACTAGCGGAATCTCCGAGCAGTACTTC. Protein: CASSPAGTSGISEQYF.

The chain combines TRBV7-3 with TRBJ2-3; 8 bases align to TRBD2. V shed 6 bases and J 3 bases; nucleotides not matched to a gene: 5. The CDR3 has 14 amino acids. CDR1 is SGHTA, CDR2 FQGTGA, per germline. The CDR3 loop is CASRESGSTDTQYF. CDR3 DNA: TGTGCCAGCAGGGAAAGCGGGAGTACAGATACGCAGTATTTT.

The rearrangement uses TRBV19 and TRBJ1-2; no clear D. Germline V gene sequence: CDR1 LNHDA, CDR2 SQIVND (reference sequence). This CDR3 has 13 residues. Trimming cost V 5 bases and J 8 bases, with 15 bases left between them. CDR3 nucleotides: TGTGCCAGTAGTCCCCGAGAAGGGAGCGGCTACACCTTC. Translating it yields CASSPREGSGYTF.

This chain joins TRBV7-6 and TRBJ1-3, with a possible D match to TRBD1 (5 bases). The V gene's germline CDR1 is SGHVS and CDR2 FNYEAQ. CDR3 length: 17 residues. V was cut by 2 bases and J by 1 base, with 15 bases left in between. Written as DNA, the CDR3 is TGTGCCAGCAGCTTAATGGGGGTAGGGATTTCTGGAAACACCATATATTTT. Its translation: CASSLMGVGISGNTIYF.

The gene calls are TRBV13 and TRBJ2-5; 9 nucleotides match TRBD1. V gave up 1 base and J gave up 2 bases; unmatched junction bases: 20. In germline, CDR1 is PRHDT, CDR2 FYEKMQ (reference sequence). This CDR3 has 21 residues. DNA of the CDR3: TGTGCCAGCAGCTTAGATCGTTATGGGGGCCCGGGGACAGGGCCACAAGAGACCCAGTACTTC. This translates into CASSLDRYGGPGTGPQETQYF.

In its sample, this clone was seen a few times. The chain carries TRBV10-3 and TRBJ1-4, with D hard to call. This CDR3 is built from 13 residues. Trimming stripped 4 bases from V and 8 bases from J, with 11 bases between. Germline-derived CDR1 and CDR2 are ENHRY and SYGVKD. DNA for the CDR3: TGTGCCATCAGTGGAAGGTTCCGGGAAAAACTGTTTTTT. Translated: CAISGRFREKLFF.

The V gene is TRBV7-2, the J gene TRBJ1-1; possible D gene TRBD1, 5 bases. The V end lost 4 bases, the J end lost 1 base, and 13 bases lay between the germline ends. This CDR3 is 15 amino acids long. Germline V gene data show CDR1 as SGHTA and CDR2 as FQGNSA. The CDR3 sequence: CASSYTAGPNTEAFF. In DNA, the CDR3 is TGTGCCAGCAGCTATACCGCGGGACCGAACACTGAAGCTTTCTTT.

The chain has TRBV9 and TRBJ2-3; 7 nucleotides match TRBD2. V trimming: 7 bases; J trimming: 5 bases; junction bases outside the gene matches: 10. The germline V gene has CDR1 SGDLS and CDR2 YYNGEE. The CDR3 covers 14 residues. The CDR3 DNA reads TGTGCCAGCGGCCCAAGTTCTAGCGGAGATACGCAGTATTTT. Its protein is CASGPSSSGDTQYF.